This TCR beta chain is from a study of human T cells and chemical hapten exposure. One entry per CDR3 protein results from TCRdb running MiXCR on the RACE reads. Among about 130,000 distinct CDR3 sequences listed, approximately 9.1% were seen once. The time point was: healthy volunteer bleed at 2 weeks. Extraction yielded total RNA from whole blood (unfractionated). The CDR3 totals 15 residues. The germline V gene has CDR1 DFQATT and CDR2 SNEGSKA (reference sequence). V was pared by 4 bases and J by 2 bases, with 17 bases between. Sequencing was performed on whole blood. The chain is built from TRBV20-1 and TRBJ2-5, with D perhaps TRBD2 (5 bases). The TCR comes from a male donor in good health. Some clones in this sample may be carry-over from other donors' samples. For the CDR3, the DNA is TGCAGTGCTACTCCGTTTCTGAGGGAACAAGAGACCCAGTACTTC. It codes for CSATPFLREQETQYF.